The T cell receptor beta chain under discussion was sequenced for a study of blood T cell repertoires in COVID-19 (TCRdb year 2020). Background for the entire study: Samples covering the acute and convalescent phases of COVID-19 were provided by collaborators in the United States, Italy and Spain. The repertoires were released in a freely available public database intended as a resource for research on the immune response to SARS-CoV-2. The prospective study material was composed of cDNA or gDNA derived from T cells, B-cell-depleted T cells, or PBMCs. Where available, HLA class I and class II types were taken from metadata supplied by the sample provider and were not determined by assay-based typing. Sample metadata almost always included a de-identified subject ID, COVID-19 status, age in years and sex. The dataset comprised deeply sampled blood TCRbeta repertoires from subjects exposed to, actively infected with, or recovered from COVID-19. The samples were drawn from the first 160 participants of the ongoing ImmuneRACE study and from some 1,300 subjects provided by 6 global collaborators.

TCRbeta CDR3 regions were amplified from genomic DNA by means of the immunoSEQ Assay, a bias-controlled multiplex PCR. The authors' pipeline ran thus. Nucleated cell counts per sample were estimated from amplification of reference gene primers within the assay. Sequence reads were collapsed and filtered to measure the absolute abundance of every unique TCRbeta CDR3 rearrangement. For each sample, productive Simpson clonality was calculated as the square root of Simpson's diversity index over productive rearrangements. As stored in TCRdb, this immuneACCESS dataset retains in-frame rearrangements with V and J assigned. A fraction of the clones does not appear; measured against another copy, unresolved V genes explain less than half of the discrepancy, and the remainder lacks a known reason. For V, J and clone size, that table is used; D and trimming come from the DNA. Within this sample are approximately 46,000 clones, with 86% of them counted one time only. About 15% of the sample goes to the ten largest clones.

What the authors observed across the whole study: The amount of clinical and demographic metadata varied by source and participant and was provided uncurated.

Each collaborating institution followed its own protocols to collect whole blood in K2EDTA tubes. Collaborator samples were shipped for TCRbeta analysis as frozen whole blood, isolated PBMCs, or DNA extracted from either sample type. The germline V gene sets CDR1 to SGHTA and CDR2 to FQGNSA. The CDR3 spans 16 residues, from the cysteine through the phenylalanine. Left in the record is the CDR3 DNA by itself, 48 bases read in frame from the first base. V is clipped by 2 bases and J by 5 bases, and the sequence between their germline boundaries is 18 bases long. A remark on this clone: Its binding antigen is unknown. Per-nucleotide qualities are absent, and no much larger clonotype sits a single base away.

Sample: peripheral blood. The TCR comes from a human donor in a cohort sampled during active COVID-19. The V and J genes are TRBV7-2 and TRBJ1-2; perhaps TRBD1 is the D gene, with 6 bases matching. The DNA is TGTGCCAGCAGCTTAAGCGTAGGGGGGGGCGCATATGGCTACACCTTC. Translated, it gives CASSLSVGGGAYGYTF.